These 5 T cell receptor beta chains were sequenced from one sample in a study of blood T cell repertoires in COVID-19. The table came from immunoSEQ multiplex PCR; TCRdb's copy has only in-frame clones and leaves some out. The sample yields 90,000 to 130,000 clones, approximately 68% seen once. Sequenced input: peripheral blood. The receptors come from a woman aged 55-70 years with acute or convalescent COVID-19.

Only a few counts were recorded for this clone. CDR3 DNA sequence: TGTGCCAGCAGCTTGGCAACTTTCCCTGAGGCCCAGCATTTT. This codes for CASSLATFPEAQHF. This sequence joins TRBV5-8 and TRBJ1-5; D uncertain. The germline gives CDR1 SGHTS, CDR2 YDEGEE. Trimming cost V 0 bases and J 11 bases, with 15 bases left between them. The CDR3 loop spans 14 amino acids. Full variable domain (remainder filled in from reference TRBV5-8 and TRBJ1-5): EAGVTQSPTHLIKTRGQQATLRCSPISGHTSVYWYQQALGLGLQFLLWYDEGEERNRGNFPPRFSGRQFPNYSSELNVNALELEDSALYLCASSLATFPEAQHFGDGTRLSIL.

The V call is TRBV2, the J call TRBJ1-5, with D tentatively TRBD1 (5 bases). V was clipped by 2 bases and J by 2 bases, with 13 bases between them. This CDR3 contains 16 residues. Germline loops: CDR1 SNHLY, CDR2 FYNNEI. The CDR3 bases are TGTGCCAGCAGTGAAAGGGGTTTTGCGGGCAATCAGCCCCAGCATTTT. This encodes CASSERGFAGNQPQHF.

The chain couples TRBV11-2 to TRBJ2-2; D is ambiguous. V lost 6 bases and J lost 3, with 11 bases in between. This CDR3 comprises 14 residues. Germline-derived CDR1 and CDR2 are SGHAT and FQNNGV. CDR3 in amino acids: CASSFIRDTGELFF. Written as DNA, the CDR3 is TGTGCCAGCAGTTTCATACGGGACACCGGGGAGCTGTTTTTT. The variable domain in full, with the rest retrieved from reference TRBV11-2 and TRBJ2-2, is EAGVAQSPRYKIIEKRQSVAFWCNPISGHATLYWYQQILGQGPKLLIQFQNNGVVDDSQLPKDRFSAERLKGVDSTLKIQPAKLEDSAVYLCASSFIRDTGELFFGEGSRLTVL.

The chain has TRBV7-9 and TRBJ2-3, with D possibly TRBD1 on 6 matching bases. The CDR3 length is 15 residues. Germline-derived CDR1 and CDR2 are SEHNR and FQNEAQ (reference sequence). The germline V and J ends were trimmed by 3 bases and 5 bases, with 15 bases remaining between them. CDR3 protein: CASSFEGPRGDTQYF. CDR3 bases: TGTGCCAGCAGCTTCGAGGGGCCCAGGGGAGATACGCAGTATTTT.

This chain joins TRBV7-9 and TRBJ1-3, with 9 nucleotides matching TRBD1. CDR3 length equals 16 residues. Germline values: CDR1 SEHNR, CDR2 FQNEAQ (reference sequence). Trimming removed 5 bases from V and 2 bases from J; junction bases left unmatched: 7. As DNA, the CDR3 is TGTGCCAGCAGCCTAGGACAGGGGAGGACTGGAAACACCATATATTTT. Protein: CASSLGQGRTGNTIYF.